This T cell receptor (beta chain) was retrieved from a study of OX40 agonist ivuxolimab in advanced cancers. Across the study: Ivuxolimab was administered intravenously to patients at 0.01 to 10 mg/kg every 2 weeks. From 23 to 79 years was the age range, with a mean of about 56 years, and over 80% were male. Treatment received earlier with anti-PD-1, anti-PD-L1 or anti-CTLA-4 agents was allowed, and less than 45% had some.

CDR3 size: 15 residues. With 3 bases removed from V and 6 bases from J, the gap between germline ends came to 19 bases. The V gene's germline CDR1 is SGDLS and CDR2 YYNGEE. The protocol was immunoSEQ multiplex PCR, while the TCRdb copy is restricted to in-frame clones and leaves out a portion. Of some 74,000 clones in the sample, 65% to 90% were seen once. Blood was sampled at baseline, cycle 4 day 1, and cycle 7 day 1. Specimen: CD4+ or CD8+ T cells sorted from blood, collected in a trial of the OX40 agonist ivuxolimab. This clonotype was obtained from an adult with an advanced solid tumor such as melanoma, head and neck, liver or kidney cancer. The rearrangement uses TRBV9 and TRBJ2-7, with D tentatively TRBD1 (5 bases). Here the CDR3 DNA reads TGTGCCAGCAGCGCCGCAGGGCACCAAAGTTCCGAGCAGTACTTC. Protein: CASSAAGHQSSEQYF.